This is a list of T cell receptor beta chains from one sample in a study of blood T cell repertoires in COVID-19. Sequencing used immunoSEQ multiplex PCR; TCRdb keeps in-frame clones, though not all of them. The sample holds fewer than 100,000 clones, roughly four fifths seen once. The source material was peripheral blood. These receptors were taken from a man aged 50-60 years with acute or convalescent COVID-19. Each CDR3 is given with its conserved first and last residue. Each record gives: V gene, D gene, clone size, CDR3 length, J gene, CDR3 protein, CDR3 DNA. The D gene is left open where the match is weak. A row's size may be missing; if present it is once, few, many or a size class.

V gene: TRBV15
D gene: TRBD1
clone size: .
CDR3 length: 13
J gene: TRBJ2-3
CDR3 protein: CATGQGGADTQYF
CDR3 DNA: TGTGCCACCGGACAGGGAGGTGCAGATACGCAGTATTTT

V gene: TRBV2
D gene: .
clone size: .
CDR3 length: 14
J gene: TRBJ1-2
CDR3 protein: CASSQRDPGRGYTF
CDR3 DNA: TGTGCCAGCAGTCAGAGGGATCCGGGTCGGGGCTACACCTTC

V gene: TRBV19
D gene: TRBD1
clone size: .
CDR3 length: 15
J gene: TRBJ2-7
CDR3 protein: CASSLLGQGLHEQYF
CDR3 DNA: TGTGCCAGTTCTCTCCTTGGACAGGGGCTCCACGAGCAGTACTTC

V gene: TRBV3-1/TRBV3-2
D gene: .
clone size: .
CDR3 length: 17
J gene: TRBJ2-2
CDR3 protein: CASSQELGRGPPGELFF
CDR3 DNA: TGTGCCAGCAGCCAAGAGTTGGGGCGGGGTCCCCCCGGGGAGCTGTTTTTT

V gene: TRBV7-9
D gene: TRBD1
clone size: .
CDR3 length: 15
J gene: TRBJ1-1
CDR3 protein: CASSFRTGENTEAFF
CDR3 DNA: TGTGCCAGCAGCTTCCGGACAGGGGAAAACACTGAAGCTTTCTTT

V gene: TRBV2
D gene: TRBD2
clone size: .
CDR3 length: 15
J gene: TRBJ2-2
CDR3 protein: CASSEGTSNTGELFF
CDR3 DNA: TGTGCCAGCAGTGAGGGGACTAGTAACACCGGGGAGCTGTTTTTT

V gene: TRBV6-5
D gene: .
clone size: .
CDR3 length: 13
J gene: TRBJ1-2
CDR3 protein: CASRPTGWRGYTF
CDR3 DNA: TGTGCCAGCAGACCTACAGGTTGGCGTGGCTACACCTTC

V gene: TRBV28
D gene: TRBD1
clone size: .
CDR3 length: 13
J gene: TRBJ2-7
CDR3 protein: CASSGDRIYEQYF
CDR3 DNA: TGTGCCAGCAGTGGGGACAGGATTTACGAGCAGTACTTC

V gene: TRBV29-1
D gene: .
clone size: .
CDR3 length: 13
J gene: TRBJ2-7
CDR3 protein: CSVLTAVSYEQYF
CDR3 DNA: TGCAGCGTCCTCACAGCGGTTTCCTACGAGCAGTACTTC

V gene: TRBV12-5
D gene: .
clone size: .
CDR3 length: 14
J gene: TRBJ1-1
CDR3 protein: CASGFTMGGTEAFF
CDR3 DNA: TGTGCTAGTGGTTTCACCATGGGGGGCACTGAAGCTTTCTTT

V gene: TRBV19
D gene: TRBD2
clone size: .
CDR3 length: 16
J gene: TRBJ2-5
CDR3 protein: CASSKILAGGQETQYF
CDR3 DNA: TGTGCCAGTAGTAAAATCCTAGCGGGGGGTCAAGAGACCCAGTACTTC

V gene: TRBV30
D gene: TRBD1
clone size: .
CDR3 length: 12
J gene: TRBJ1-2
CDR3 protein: CAWQDRGQGYTF
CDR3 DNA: TGTGCCTGGCAGGACAGGGGGCAAGGCTACACCTTC

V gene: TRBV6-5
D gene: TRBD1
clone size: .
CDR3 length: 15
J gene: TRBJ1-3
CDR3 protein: CASSDRGGSGNTIYF
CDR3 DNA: TGTGCCAGCAGCGACAGGGGTGGAAGCGGAAACACCATATATTTT

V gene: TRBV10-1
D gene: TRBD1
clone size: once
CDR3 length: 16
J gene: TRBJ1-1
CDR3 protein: CASSDSRQGAYTEAFF
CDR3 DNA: TGCGCCAGCAGTGATTCGCGACAGGGGGCCTATACTGAAGCTTTCTTT

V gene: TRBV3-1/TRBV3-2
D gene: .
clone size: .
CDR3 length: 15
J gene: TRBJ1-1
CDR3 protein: CASSPTSGVKAEAFF
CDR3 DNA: TGTGCCAGCAGCCCGACCTCCGGGGTAAAGGCTGAAGCTTTCTTT

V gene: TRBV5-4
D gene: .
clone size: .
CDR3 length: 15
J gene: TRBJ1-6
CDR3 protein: CASMISSSYNSPLHF
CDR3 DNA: TGTGCCAGCATGATATCGAGCTCCTATAATTCACCCCTCCACTTT

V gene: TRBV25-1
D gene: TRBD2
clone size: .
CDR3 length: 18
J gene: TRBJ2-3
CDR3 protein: CASLRARSREGSTDTQYF
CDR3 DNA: TGTGCCAGCCTAAGGGCTAGATCGCGGGAGGGTAGCACAGATACGCAGTATTTT

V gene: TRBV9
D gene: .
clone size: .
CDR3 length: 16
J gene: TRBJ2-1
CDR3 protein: CASSVEGDAGQDEQFF
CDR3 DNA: TGTGCCAGCAGCGTTGAGGGGGACGCGGGTCAAGATGAGCAGTTCTTC

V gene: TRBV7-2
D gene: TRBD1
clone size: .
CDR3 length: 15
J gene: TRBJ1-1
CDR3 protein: CASSPGTGGISEAFF
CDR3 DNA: TGTGCCAGCAGCCCCGGGACAGGGGGCATATCTGAAGCTTTCTTT

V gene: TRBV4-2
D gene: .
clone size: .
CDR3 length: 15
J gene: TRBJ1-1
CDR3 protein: CASSFKGHKNTEAFF
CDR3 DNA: TGTGCCAGCAGCTTTAAGGGACACAAGAACACTGAAGCTTTCTTT

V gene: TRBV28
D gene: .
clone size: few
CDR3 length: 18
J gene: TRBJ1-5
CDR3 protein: CASSFSAGGEGFYQPQHF
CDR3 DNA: TGTGCCAGCAGTTTCAGCGCGGGCGGAGAAGGCTTCTATCAGCCCCAGCATTTT

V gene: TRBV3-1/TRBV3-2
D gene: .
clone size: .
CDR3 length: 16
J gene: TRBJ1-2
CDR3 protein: CASSQGPKAQVYGYTF
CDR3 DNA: TGTGCCAGCAGCCAAGGACCCAAGGCGCAGGTCTATGGCTACACCTTC

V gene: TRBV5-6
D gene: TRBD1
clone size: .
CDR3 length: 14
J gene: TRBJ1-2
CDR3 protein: CASRIGQGSYGYTF
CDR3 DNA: TGTGCCAGCAGGATTGGACAGGGGAGCTATGGCTACACCTTC

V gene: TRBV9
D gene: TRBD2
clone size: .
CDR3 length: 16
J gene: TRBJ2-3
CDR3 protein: CASSARTSGTTDTQYF
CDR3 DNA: TGTGCCAGCAGCGCGCGGACTAGCGGTACGACCGATACGCAGTATTTT

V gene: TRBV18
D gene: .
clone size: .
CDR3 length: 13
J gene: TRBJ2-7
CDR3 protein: CASSRDISYEQYF
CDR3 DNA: TGTGCCAGCTCCCGGGACATTTCCTACGAGCAGTACTTC

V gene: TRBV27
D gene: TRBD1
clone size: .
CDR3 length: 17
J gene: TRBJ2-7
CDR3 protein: CASRAVTGTGLGDEQYF
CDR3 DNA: TGTGCCAGCAGAGCCGTCACCGGGACAGGGCTAGGCGACGAGCAGTACTTC

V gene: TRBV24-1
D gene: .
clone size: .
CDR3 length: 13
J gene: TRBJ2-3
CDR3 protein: CATRWPDIDTQYF
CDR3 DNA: TGTGCCACCAGGTGGCCTGACATCGATACGCAGTATTTT